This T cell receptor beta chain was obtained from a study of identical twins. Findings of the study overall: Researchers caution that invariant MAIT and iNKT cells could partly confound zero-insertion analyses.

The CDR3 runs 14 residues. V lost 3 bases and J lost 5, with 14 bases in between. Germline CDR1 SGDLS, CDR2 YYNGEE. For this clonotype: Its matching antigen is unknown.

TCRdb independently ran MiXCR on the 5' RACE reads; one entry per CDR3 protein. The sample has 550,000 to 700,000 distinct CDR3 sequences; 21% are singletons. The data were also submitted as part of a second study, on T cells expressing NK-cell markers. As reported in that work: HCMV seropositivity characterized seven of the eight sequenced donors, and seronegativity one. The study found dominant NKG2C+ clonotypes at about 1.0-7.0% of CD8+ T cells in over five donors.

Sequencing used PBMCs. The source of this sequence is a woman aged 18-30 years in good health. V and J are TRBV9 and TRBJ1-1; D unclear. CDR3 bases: TGTGCCAGCAGCGCTCGTCCCGGTGGAACTGAAGCTTTCTTT. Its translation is CASSARPGGTEAFF.